The rows below give T cell receptor beta chains drawn from one sample of a study of blood T cells in healthy people across ages. Using its own MiXCR run on the 5' RACE reads, TCRdb lists one record per CDR3 protein. This sample yields about 1.4 million distinct CDR3 sequences, of which approximately 60% are seen a single time; about 6.7% belongs to the top ten. The sample comprised blood. These receptors originate from a man between 18 and 29 years old in good health. Both conserved end residues are part of each CDR3. The D gene is left open where the match is weak. Part of the rows lack a size; the others show once, few, many or a class for expanded clones.

>-|TRBV20-1|TRBD1|TRBJ1-1
TGCAGTGCTAGAGGAAGGGGGCGTACTGAAGCTTTCTTT
CSARGRGRTEAFF
>-|TRBV27|-|TRBJ2-7
TGTGCCAGCAGTTTTAGGGCAAATTACGAGCGGTACTTC
CASSFRANYERYF
>-|TRBV20-1|-|TRBJ2-7
TGCAGCCCCGGTCCTACCTACGAGCAGTACTTC
CSPGPTYEQYF
>-|TRBV20-1|TRBD2|TRBJ2-3
TGCAGTGCTGCCGGACTAGCGAGGACAGATACGCAGTATTTT
CSAAGLARTDTQYF
>-|TRBV15|TRBD2|TRBJ2-3
TGTGCCACCAGCAGCACCCTAGCGGGGGTGAAAGATACGCAGTATTTT
CATSSTLAGVKDTQYF
>-|TRBV20-1|-|TRBJ2-7
TGCAGTGCTGAGGGGAACCGACCAACCTACGAGCAGTACTTC
CSAEGNRPTYEQYF
>-|TRBV15|-|TRBJ2-7
TGTGCCACCAGCAGCGACCTTCCTTCCTACGAGCAGTACTTC
CATSSDLPSYEQYF
>-|TRBV27|-|TRBJ1-3
TGTGCCAGCAGTCGCTTGGTCGATGGGGGAAACACCATATATTTT
CASSRLVDGGNTIYF
>-|TRBV4-1|-|TRBJ2-1
TGCGCCAGCAGCCCCCGAAATGGGAATGAGCAGTTCTTC
CASSPRNGNEQFF
>-|TRBV2|-|TRBJ2-1
TGTGCCAGCAGTAACAGAAACGGTGAGCAGTTCTTC
CASSNRNGEQFF
>few|TRBV25-1|-|TRBJ2-1
TGTGCCAGCAGTGATGGGGGAGACAATGAGCAGTTCTTC
CASSDGGDNEQFF
>-|TRBV12-3/TRBV12-4|TRBD2|TRBJ2-1
TGTGCCAGCAGTCAGTCCGGACTAGCGGGTCTGAGCTCCTACAATGAGCAGTTCTTC
CASSQSGLAGLSSYNEQFF
>-|TRBV19|-|TRBJ2-7
TGTGCCAGTAGTACTCAGGTGAACGGGGAGCAGTACTTC
CASSTQVNGEQYF
>-|TRBV5-5|-|TRBJ1-2
TGTGCCAGCAGCGATAGTCCAGGGAGGGATGGCTACACCTTC
CASSDSPGRDGYTF
>-|TRBV3-1|-|TRBJ1-2
TGTGCCAGCAGCCAAGATCCGCCTGGATCCGGAGGCTACACCTTC
CASSQDPPGSGGYTF
>-|TRBV27|-|TRBJ1-2
TGTGCCAGCCGGACCTACGCGGACTATGGCTACACCTTC
CASRTYADYGYTF
>-|TRBV12-3/TRBV12-4|-|TRBJ1-2
TGTGCCAGCAGTTTAAATTTGGGCGGGGGAGGCTACACCTTC
CASSLNLGGGGYTF
>-|TRBV25-1|-|TRBJ2-7
TGTGCCAGCAGTGACCACCCCTACGAGCAGTACTTC
CASSDHPYEQYF
>few|TRBV20-1|TRBD2|TRBJ2-7
TGCAGTGCTGTTCTTGGACTAGCGCCCTACGAGCAGTACTTC
CSAVLGLAPYEQYF
>few|TRBV28|-|TRBJ2-5
TGTGCCAGCAGTTTCCCGGGCACAGAGACCCAGTACTTC
CASSFPGTETQYF
>-|TRBV27|-|TRBJ1-1
TGTGCCAGCAGGAGCCTCGGAGCTCCAGAGGGCACTGAAGCTTTCTTT
CASRSLGAPEGTEAFF
>-|TRBV20-1|-|TRBJ2-1
TGCAGTGCTAGAGATCCTGGGTTCTCCTACAATGAGCAGTTCTTC
CSARDPGFSYNEQFF
>-|TRBV4-1|-|TRBJ2-7
TGCGCCAGCAGCCAGATCGCGTCCTACGAGCAGTACTTC
CASSQIASYEQYF
>-|TRBV20-1|TRBD2|TRBJ2-1
TGCAGTGCTAGGGGACTAGCCGTCTATGAGCAGTTCTTC
CSARGLAVYEQFF
>once|TRBV28|-|TRBJ2-5
TGTGCCAGCAGTCCTCCCCGAAGGGTGGGTTCGGAGACCCAGTACTTC
CASSPPRRVGSETQYF
>few|TRBV27|-|TRBJ2-7
TGTGCCAGCAGCAACACGGATCGCAACTACGAGCAGTACTTC
CASSNTDRNYEQYF
>-|TRBV20-1|-|TRBJ2-4
TGCAGTGCTATACTGGCCAAAAACATTCAGTACTTC
CSAILAKNIQYF
>-|TRBV4-1|TRBD2|TRBJ2-5
TGCACCAGCAGCCAAGTAGACCTAGCGGGGGATCGAAAGACCCAGTACTTC
CTSSQVDLAGDRKTQYF
>-|TRBV4-3|-|TRBJ1-4
TGCGCCAGCAGCCCCAGGGTTACAGGTGGGGACAAACTGTTTTTT
CASSPRVTGGDKLFF
>-|TRBV5-1|-|TRBJ1-6
TGCGCCAGCAGCTTTTACGGAGGAGGGGACGCTTCACCCCTCCACTTT
CASSFYGGGDASPLHF
>-|TRBV29-1|-|TRBJ2-7
TGCAGCGTCCTAGGCAGCTCCTACAATGAGCAGTACTTC
CSVLGSSYNEQYF
>-|TRBV4-2|TRBD1|TRBJ2-4
TGTGCCAGCAGCCGGGAGGGACAGGGGATTGGTAGTAGAAACATTCAGTACTTC
CASSREGQGIGSRNIQYF
>-|TRBV6-6|-|TRBJ2-7
TGTGCCAGCAGCGAACAAGACAGTGAGCAGTACTTC
CASSEQDSEQYF
>-|TRBV7-2|TRBD2|TRBJ2-1
TGTGCCAGCAGCTTGACTAGCGGGAACATTTACAATGAGCAGTTCTTC
CASSLTSGNIYNEQFF
>-|TRBV4-1|TRBD2|TRBJ2-4
TGCGCCACCAGCGGGAACAAAAACATTCAGTACTTC
CATSGNKNIQYF
>-|TRBV13|-|TRBJ2-1
TGTGCCAGCAGCTTCTCGGCTGGCGTGAATGAGCAGTTCTTC
CASSFSAGVNEQFF
>-|TRBV6-6|TRBD2|TRBJ2-7
TGTGCCAGCGGGCTAGCGGATAGCTCCTACGAGCAGTACTTC
CASGLADSSYEQYF
>-|TRBV7-2|-|TRBJ1-2
TGTGCCAGCAGCGCCACCCGGGACGGCCGCTATGGCTACACCTTC
CASSATRDGRYGYTF
>-|TRBV5-1|-|TRBJ2-7
TGCGCCAGCAGTTTACAGGACGAGCAGTACTTC
CASSLQDEQYF
>-|TRBV10-3|-|TRBJ2-1
TGTGCCATCAGTGAGGTCCGGGACGCCTCCTACAATGAGCAGTTCTTC
CAISEVRDASYNEQFF
>-|TRBV2|-|TRBJ2-3
TGTGCCAGCAGCGGACTTAGCACAGATACGCAGTATTTT
CASSGLSTDTQYF
>-|TRBV29-1|-|TRBJ1-1
TGCAGCGTTGAGACAGGTGGTCCCGAAGCTTTCTTT
CSVETGGPEAFF
>-|TRBV20-1|TRBD1|TRBJ2-6
TGCAGTGCCAGGGACAGCGCCTCTGGGGCCAACGTCCTGACTTTC
CSARDSASGANVLTF
>-|TRBV28|-|TRBJ1-2
TGTGCCAGCACCTTCAGGATCGGGAACTATGGCTACACCTTC
CASTFRIGNYGYTF
>-|TRBV7-9|TRBD1|TRBJ2-1
TGTGCCAGCAGCGCCAAGACAGGGTGCACTATTTACAATGAGCAGTTCTTC
CASSAKTGCTIYNEQFF
>few|TRBV4-2|-|TRBJ1-1
TGTGCCAGCAGTCGGCCCGGCGGTGAAGCTTTCTTT
CASSRPGGEAFF
>-|TRBV28|-|TRBJ1-2
TGTGCCAGCAGTCCCTCCTTGGGTTATGGCTACACCTTC
CASSPSLGYGYTF
>-|TRBV10-3|TRBD2|TRBJ2-3
TGTGCCATCGGGGGGGACCTTGAGGATACGCAGTATTTT
CAIGGDLEDTQYF
>-|TRBV5-1|-|TRBJ2-1
TGCGCCAGCAGTCCTCTCGGGGGATCGGGCAATGAGCAGTTCTTC
CASSPLGGSGNEQFF
>-|TRBV6-1|-|TRBJ2-6
TGTGCCAGCAGAGAGTGGACACCAAGCTCTGGGAGCTCTGGGGCCAACGTCCTGACTTTC
CASREWTPSSGSSGANVLTF
>few|TRBV3-1|TRBD1|TRBJ2-7
TGTGCCAGCAGCCCCTCGGCAACAGGGGATGTTGACGAGCAGTACTTC
CASSPSATGDVDEQYF
>-|TRBV5-1|TRBD2|TRBJ2-1
TGCGCCAGCAGCTCCCTGACTAGCGGGAGTCCCAACAATGAGCAGTTCTTC
CASSSLTSGSPNNEQFF
>-|TRBV6-5|-|TRBJ1-5
TGTGCCAGCAGTTACTCGCGGGGTGGCAATCAGCCCCAGCATTTT
CASSYSRGGNQPQHF
>-|TRBV7-8|TRBD2|TRBJ2-1
TGTGCCAGCAGCTTAGCTAGGGTTAGGACTAGCGGGAGGAACAATGAGCAGTTCTTC
CASSLARVRTSGRNNEQFF